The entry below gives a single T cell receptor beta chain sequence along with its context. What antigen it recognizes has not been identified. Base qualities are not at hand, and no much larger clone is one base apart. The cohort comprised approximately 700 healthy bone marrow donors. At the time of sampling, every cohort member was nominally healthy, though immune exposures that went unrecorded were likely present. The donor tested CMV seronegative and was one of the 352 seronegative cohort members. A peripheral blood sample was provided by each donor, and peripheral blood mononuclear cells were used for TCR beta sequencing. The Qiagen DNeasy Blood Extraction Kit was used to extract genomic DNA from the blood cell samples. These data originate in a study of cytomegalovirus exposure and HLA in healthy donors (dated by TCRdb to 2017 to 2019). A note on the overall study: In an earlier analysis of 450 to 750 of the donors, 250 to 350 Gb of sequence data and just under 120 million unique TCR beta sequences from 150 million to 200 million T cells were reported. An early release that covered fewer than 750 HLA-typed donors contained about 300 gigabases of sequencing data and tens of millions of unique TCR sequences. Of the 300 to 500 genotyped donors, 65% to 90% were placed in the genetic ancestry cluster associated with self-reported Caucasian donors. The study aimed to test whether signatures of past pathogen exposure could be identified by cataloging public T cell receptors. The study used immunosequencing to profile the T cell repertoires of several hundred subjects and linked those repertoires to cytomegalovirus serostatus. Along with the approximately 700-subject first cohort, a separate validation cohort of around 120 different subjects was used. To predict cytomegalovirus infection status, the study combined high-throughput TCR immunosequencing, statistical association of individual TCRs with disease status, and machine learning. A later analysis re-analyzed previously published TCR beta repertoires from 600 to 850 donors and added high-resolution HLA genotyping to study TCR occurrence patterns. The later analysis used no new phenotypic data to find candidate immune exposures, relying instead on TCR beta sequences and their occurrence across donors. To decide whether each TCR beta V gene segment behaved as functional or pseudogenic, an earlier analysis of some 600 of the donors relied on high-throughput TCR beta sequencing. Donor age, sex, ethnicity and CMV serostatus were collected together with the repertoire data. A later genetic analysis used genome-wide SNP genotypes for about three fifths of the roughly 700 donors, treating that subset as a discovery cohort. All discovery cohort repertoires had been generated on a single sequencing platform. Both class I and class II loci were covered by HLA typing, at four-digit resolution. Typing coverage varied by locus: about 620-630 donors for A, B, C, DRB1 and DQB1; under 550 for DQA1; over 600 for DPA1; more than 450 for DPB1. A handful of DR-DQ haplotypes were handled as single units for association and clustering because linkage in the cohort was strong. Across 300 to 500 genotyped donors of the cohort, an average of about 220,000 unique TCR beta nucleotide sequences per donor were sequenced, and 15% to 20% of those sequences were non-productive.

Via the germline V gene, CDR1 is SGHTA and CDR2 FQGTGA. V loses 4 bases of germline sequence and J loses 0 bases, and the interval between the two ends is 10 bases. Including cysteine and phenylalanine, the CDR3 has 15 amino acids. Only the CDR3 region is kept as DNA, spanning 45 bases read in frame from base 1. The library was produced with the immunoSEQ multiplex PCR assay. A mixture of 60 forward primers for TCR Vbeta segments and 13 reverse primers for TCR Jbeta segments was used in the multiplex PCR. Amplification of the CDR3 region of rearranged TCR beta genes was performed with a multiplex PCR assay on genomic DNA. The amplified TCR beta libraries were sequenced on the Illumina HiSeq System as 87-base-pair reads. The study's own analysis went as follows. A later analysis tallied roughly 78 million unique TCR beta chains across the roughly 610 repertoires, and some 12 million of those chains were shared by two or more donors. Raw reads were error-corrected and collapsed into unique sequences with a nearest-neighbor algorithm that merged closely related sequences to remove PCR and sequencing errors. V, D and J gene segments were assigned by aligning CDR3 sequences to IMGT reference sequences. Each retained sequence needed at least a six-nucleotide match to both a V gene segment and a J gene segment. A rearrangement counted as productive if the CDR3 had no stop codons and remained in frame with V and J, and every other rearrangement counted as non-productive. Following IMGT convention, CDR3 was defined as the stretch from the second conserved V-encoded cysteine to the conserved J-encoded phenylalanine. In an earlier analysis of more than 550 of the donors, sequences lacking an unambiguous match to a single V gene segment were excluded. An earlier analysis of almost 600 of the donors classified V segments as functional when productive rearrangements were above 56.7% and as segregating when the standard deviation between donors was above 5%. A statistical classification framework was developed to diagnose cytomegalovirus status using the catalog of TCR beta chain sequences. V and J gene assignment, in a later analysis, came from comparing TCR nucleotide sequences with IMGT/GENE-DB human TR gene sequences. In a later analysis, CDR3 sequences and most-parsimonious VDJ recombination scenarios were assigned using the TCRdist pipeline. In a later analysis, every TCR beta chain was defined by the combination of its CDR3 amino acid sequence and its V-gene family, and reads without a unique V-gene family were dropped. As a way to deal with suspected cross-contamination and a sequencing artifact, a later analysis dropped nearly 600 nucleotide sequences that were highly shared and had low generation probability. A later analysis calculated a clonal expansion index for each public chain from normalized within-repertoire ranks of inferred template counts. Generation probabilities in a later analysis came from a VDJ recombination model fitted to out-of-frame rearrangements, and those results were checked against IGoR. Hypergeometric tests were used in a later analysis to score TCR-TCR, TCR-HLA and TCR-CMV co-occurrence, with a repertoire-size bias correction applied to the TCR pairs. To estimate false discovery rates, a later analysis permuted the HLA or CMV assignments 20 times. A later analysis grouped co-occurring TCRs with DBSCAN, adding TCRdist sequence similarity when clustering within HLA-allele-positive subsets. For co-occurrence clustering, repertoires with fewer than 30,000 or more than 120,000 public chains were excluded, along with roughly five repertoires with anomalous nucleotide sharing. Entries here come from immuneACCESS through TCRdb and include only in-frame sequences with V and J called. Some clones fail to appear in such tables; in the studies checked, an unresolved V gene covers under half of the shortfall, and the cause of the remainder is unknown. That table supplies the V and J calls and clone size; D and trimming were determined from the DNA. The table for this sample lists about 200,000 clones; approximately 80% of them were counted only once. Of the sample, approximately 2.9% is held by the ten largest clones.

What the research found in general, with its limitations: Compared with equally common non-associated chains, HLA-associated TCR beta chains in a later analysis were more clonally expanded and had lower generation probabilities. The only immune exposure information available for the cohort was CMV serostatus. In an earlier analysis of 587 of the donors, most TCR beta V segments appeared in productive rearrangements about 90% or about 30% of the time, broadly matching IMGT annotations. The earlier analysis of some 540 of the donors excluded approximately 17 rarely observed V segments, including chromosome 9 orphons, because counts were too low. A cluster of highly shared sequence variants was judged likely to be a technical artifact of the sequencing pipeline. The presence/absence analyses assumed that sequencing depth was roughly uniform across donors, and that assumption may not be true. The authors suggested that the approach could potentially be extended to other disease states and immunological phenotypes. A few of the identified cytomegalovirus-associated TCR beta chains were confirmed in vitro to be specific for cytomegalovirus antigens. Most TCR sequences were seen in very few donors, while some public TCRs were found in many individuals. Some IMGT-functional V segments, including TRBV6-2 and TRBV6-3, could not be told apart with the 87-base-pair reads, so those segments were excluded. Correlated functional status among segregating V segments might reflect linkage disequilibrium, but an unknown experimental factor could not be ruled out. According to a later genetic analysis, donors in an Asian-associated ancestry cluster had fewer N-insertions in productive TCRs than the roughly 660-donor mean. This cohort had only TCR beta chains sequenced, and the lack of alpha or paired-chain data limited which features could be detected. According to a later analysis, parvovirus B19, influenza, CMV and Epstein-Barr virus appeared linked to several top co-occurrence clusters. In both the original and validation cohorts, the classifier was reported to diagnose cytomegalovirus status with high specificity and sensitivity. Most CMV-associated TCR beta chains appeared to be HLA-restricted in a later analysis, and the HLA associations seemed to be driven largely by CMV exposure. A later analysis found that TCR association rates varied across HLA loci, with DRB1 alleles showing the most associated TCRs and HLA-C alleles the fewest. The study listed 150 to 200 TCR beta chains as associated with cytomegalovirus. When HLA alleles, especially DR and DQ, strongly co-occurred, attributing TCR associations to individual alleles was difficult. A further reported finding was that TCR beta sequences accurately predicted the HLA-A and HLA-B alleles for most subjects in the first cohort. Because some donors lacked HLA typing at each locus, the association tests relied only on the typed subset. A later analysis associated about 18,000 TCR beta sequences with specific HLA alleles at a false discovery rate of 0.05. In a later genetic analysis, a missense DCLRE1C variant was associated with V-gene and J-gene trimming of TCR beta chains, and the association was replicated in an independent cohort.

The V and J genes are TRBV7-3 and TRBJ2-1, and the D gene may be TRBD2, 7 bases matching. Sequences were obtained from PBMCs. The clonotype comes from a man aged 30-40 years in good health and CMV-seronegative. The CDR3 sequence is CASSSAGASYNEQFF. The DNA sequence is TGTGCCAGCAGCTCCGCGGGGGCCTCCTACAATGAGCAGTTCTTC. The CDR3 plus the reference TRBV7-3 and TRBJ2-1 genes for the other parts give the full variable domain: GAGVSQTPSNKVTEKGKYVELRCDPISGHTALYWYRQSLGQGPEFLIYFQGTGAADDSGLPNDRFFAVRPEGSVSTLKIQRTERGDSAVYLCASSSAGASYNEQFFGPGTRLTVL.